These 26 T cell receptor beta chains were all obtained from the same sample, sequenced in a study of T cell repertoires in cytomegalovirus infection. These TCRs are of unknown antigen specificity. MiXCR was run by TCRdb on the reads, yielding one entry per CDR3 protein. Among hundreds of thousands of distinct CDR3 sequences, 31% were seen once, and the ten largest hold over 11%. The source material was cultured CD8+ T cells from PBMCs, sampled from culture after CMV antigen stimulation. The receptors here all came from a human donor in good health (CMV status not recorded). Some clones in this sample may be carry-over from other donors' samples.

The chain employs TRBV5-1 and TRBJ1-2, with D unresolved. Germline V gene data show CDR1 as SGHRS and CDR2 as YFSETQ. Trimming left V 2 bases short and J 0 bases short, with 8 bases between. The CDR3 totals 14 residues. CDR3 in amino acids: CASSFNGANYGYTF. The DNA for the CDR3 is TGCGCCAGCAGCTTCAACGGGGCTAACTATGGCTACACCTTC.

This clonotype turned up a few times. This chain uses TRBV13 with TRBJ1-1; D is perhaps TRBD1 (5 bases). V was clipped by 2 bases and J by 5 bases, with 12 bases between them. The CDR3 is made up of 14 amino acids. In germline, CDR1 is PRHDT, CDR2 FYEKMQ (reference sequence). CDR3 protein: CASSLWGRLTEAFF. Here the CDR3 DNA reads TGTGCCAGCAGCTTATGGGGCAGGTTGACTGAAGCTTTCTTT.

The chain is built from TRBV28 and TRBJ2-1; D is ambiguous. Per germline, CDR1 MDHEN and CDR2 SYDVKM. This CDR3 contains 15 residues. The V end lost 6 bases, the J end lost 0 bases, and 12 bases lay between the germline ends. Here the CDR3 reads CASSRTQSSYNEQFF. The CDR3 DNA follows: TGTGCCAGCAGCCGTACACAGAGCTCCTACAATGAGCAGTTCTTC.

This clonotype was counted a few times. J is TRBJ1-3 and V is TRBV5-6; D possibly corresponds to TRBD1 (6 bases). Per the germline V gene, CDR1 is SGHDT and CDR2 is YYEEEE. This CDR3 has 19 amino acids. Trimming shortened V by 6 bases and J by 0 bases, and 25 bases separated the two germline ends. CDR3 residues: CASTVVRQELKYSGNTIYF. In DNA form, the CDR3 reads TGTGCCAGCACTGTCGTCCGACAGGAGTTGAAATACTCTGGAAACACCATATATTTT.

This clonotype was seen repeatedly, ten times or more. This chain uses TRBV7-6 with TRBJ1-5; tentatively, D is TRBD1 (5 bases). This CDR3 is 15 amino acids long. The V end was cut by 1 base, the J end by 1 base, with 8 bases between. Germline values: CDR1 SGHVS, CDR2 FNYEAQ. The CDR3 bases are TGTGCCAGCAGCTTAGAGCCAGGGAGCAATCAGCCCCAGCATTTT. It translates to CASSLEPGSNQPQHF. Complete variable domain (other parts from reference TRBV7-6 and TRBJ1-5): GAGVSQSPRYKVTKRGQDVALRCDPISGHVSLYWYRQALGQGPEFLTYFNYEAQQDKSGLPNDRFSAERPEGSISTLTIQRTEQRDSAMYRCASSLEPGSNQPQHFGDGTRLSIL.

This clonotype was observed once. This chain joins TRBV20-1 and TRBJ1-4; no clear D gene. Trimming pared 0 bases from V and 3 bases from J, leaving 11 bases between. Germline CDR1 DFQATT, CDR2 SNEGSKA (reference sequence). This CDR3 has 15 residues. The CDR3 bases are TGCAGTGCTAGAGATGCCGGAACCGCTAATGAAAAACTGTTTTTT. This sequence encodes CSARDAGTANEKLFF.

The J gene is TRBJ1-5, the V gene TRBV29-1, with a tentative D call TRBD1 (5 bases). Germline CDR1 and CDR2: SQVTM and ANQGSEA. Trimming took 1 base from V and 5 from J, leaving 15 bases between them. This CDR3 region has 15 residues. The CDR3 coding sequence is TGCAGCGTTGAAGGAACAGGAGGCCCCGATCAGCCCCAGCATTTT. This gives the protein CSVEGTGGPDQPQHF.

Within the sample, this clonotype is medium-sized (0.01 to 0.1%). The V call is TRBV7-8, the J call TRBJ2-3; unclear D gene. The CDR3 length is 11 residues. The germline CDR1 and CDR2 sequences are SGHVS and FQNEAQ. V gave up 8 bases and J gave up 10 bases, with 13 bases separating them. The CDR3 nucleotides are TGTGCCAGCGGGCCTCGAGGCGCGCAGTATTTT. Amino acids: CASGPRGAQYF.

J is TRBJ1-1 and V is TRBV3-1; 8 bases are shared with TRBD1. The CDR3 totals 17 residues. CDR1 is LGHDT and CDR2 is YNNKEL in the germline V gene (reference sequence). Trimming removed 1 base from V and 1 base from J; junction bases left unmatched: 8. The CDR3 DNA follows: TGTGCCAGCAGCCAAGCGTTAGACAGGGGCAGGAACACTGAAGCTTTCTTT. This encodes CASSQALDRGRNTEAFF.

This clonotype occurred once. This chain connects TRBV20-1 to TRBJ2-7; no clear D. The CDR3 totals 14 residues. Germline values: CDR1 DFQATT, CDR2 SNEGSKA (reference sequence). V lost 0 bases and J lost 0, with 9 bases in between. The CDR3 DNA reads TGCAGTGCTAGAGATCAGCACAGCTCCTACGAGCAGTACGTC. Protein: CSARDQHSSYEQYV.

This clonotype has ten or more counts. V gene TRBV12-3 or TRBV12-4 combines with J gene TRBJ2-2; 7 bases align to TRBD1. The CDR3 loop spans 15 amino acids. Trimming cost V 5 bases and J 1 base; bases outside gene matches: 4. The CDR3 sequence is CASSTRQGNTGELFF. Here the CDR3 DNA reads TGTGCCAGCAGTACCAGACAGGGGAACACCGGGGAGCTGTTTTTT.

This clonotype came up a few times. The chain links TRBV19 to TRBJ2-7; D could derive from TRBD1 or TRBD2 (6 bases each). The V end lost 11 bases, the J end lost 6 bases, and 20 bases lay between the germline ends. The length of the CDR3 is 13 residues. CDR1 and CDR2 (germline): LNHDA, SQIVND (reference sequence). Here the CDR3 DNA reads TGTGCCGGCCCGGGGGCCCCTAAAACCGAGCAGTACGTC. Its translation is CAGPGAPKTEQYV.

This clonotype has just a few counts. The gene calls are TRBV12-3 or TRBV12-4 and TRBJ2-4, with D uncertain. The CDR3 runs 14 residues. V was trimmed by 6 bases and J by 0 bases, leaving 9 bases between them. The CDR3 sequence: CASSLSLAKNIQYF. The CDR3 nucleotides read TGTGCCAGCAGCCTCTCCCTAGCCAAAAACATTCAGTACTTC.

This clonotype was seen at least ten times. The CDR3 bases are TGTGCCAGCAGCTTAGGAGACGGGGCGAGAGATACGCAGTATTTT. Protein: CASSLGDGARDTQYF. This rearrangement joins TRBV7-9 to TRBJ2-3; D is perhaps TRBD1 or TRBD2 (5 bases each). Germline CDR1 is SEHNR and CDR2 is FQNEAQ (reference sequence). Trimming took 1 base from V and 5 from J, leaving 13 bases between them. CDR3 length equals 15 residues.

This clonotype has more than one count but fewer than ten. The V and J genes are TRBV6-6 and TRBJ2-7; maybe TRBD1 (6 bases). The V gene's germline CDR1 is MNHNY and CDR2 SVGAGI (reference sequence). Trimming left V 2 bases short and J 1 base short, with 12 bases between. The CDR3 sequence is 15 residues long. The CDR3 loop is CASSYHRQESYEQYV. The DNA for the CDR3 is TGTGCCAGCAGTTACCATCGACAGGAATCCTACGAGCAGTACGTC.

This clonotype was seen at least ten times. The chain couples TRBV7-2 to TRBJ2-7, with 9 bases that match TRBD1. V gave up 1 base and J gave up 5 bases; unmatched junction bases: 3. This CDR3 region has 14 residues. Germline CDR1 is SGHTA and CDR2 is FQGNSA. The chain's CDR3 is CASSLDRGPNEQYV. As DNA, the CDR3 is TGTGCCAGCAGCTTAGACAGGGGGCCAAACGAGCAGTACGTC.

The V and J genes are TRBV6-1 and TRBJ1-5; 8 bases are shared with TRBD1. V shed 1 base, J shed 4 bases, and the junction held 6 bases outside the gene matches. Germline V gene lookup returns CDR1 MNHNS and CDR2 SASEGT. The CDR3 length is 16 residues. The CDR3 loop is CASSEDRGIGNQPQHF. CDR3 coding DNA: TGTGCCAGCAGTGAAGACAGGGGGATAGGGAATCAGCCCCAGCATTTT.

The table lists this clonotype with a few counts. The V and J genes are TRBV7-9 and TRBJ1-2; TRBD1 matches at 8 bases. CDR3 length: 15 residues. CDR1 and CDR2 from the germline V gene are SEHNR and FQNEAQ (reference sequence). The trim removed 5 bases at V and 2 bases at J, leaving 7 bases unmatched. The CDR3 is CASSTPGQENYGYTF. CDR3 bases: TGTGCCAGCAGCACACCGGGACAGGAAAACTATGGCTACACCTTC.

This clonotype was seen a handful of times. The chain recombines TRBV7-9 with TRBJ2-7; D is unclear. V gave up 5 bases and J gave up 2 bases, with 10 bases separating them. CDR1 is SEHNR, CDR2 FQNEAQ, per germline (reference sequence). The CDR3 has 13 amino acids. This CDR3 is CASSLDAPYEQYV. CDR3 in DNA: TGTGCCAGCAGCCTCGACGCGCCCTACGAGCAGTACGTC.

This clonotype was seen ten or more times. The chain couples TRBV7-9 to TRBJ2-5, with TRBD1 identical over 7 bases. CDR1 is SEHNR and CDR2 is FQNEAQ in the germline V gene (reference sequence). V was pared by 5 bases and J by 4 bases, with 10 bases of the junction left unmatched. This CDR3 is built from 15 residues. CDR3 loop: CASSPPAQGRETQYF. As DNA, the CDR3 is TGTGCCAGCAGCCCCCCCGCACAGGGGCGAGAGACCCAGTACTTC. The variable domain in full, with the rest retrieved from reference TRBV7-9 and TRBJ2-5, is DTGVSQNPRHKITKRGQNVTFRCDPISEHNRLYWYRQTLGQGPEFLTYFQNEAQLEKSRLLSDRFSAERPKGSFSTLEIQRTEQGDSAMYLCASSPPAQGRETQYFGPGTRLLVL.

In this sample, this clonotype turned up a few times. The J gene is TRBJ2-3, the V gene TRBV7-9; 12 positions match TRBD2. The CDR3 is made up of 17 amino acids. The V segment lost 10 bases and the J segment 6 bases; nucleotides outside the gene matches: 17. The germline gives CDR1 SEHNR, CDR2 FQNEAQ (reference sequence). For the CDR3, the DNA is TGTGCCAACCCTGTTGAGGACCTAGCGGGGGGGCCGGATACGCAGTATTTT. This gives the protein CANPVEDLAGGPDTQYF.

This chain connects TRBV13 to TRBJ1-5; 10 bases map to TRBD1. J was trimmed by 6 bases and V by 4 bases; bases with no gene match: 3. Germline CDR1 is PRHDT and CDR2 is FYEKMQ (reference sequence). The CDR3 has 14 residues. CDR3 nucleotides: TGTGCCAGCAGCTCCGGGACAGGGGTTCAGCCCCAGCATTTT. It specifies CASSSGTGVQPQHF.

The chain employs TRBV7-2 and TRBJ2-7; perhaps D is TRBD1 or TRBD2 (6 bases each). This CDR3 has 16 residues. Looked up from germline, CDR1 is SGHTA and CDR2 is FQGNSA. The CDR3 DNA reads TGTGCCAGCAGCCCCAAAGGAGTGGGGGGCCCCTACGAGCAGTACGTT. This codes for CASSPKGVGGPYEQYV.

The chain employs TRBV24-1 and TRBJ2-3; D is perhaps TRBD2 (6 bases). The CDR3 is made up of 16 amino acids. V was cut by 3 bases and J by 3 bases, with 15 bases left in between. CDR1 is KGHDR, CDR2 SFDVKD, per germline. CDR3 protein: CATSDLQLGGTDTQYF. The CDR3 coding sequence is TGTGCCACCAGTGATCTGCAACTGGGGGGAACAGATACGCAGTATTTT.

This clonotype has a count of ten or more. This chain joins TRBV7-6 and TRBJ2-7; a possible D gene is TRBD2 (5 bases). With 5 bases removed from V and 3 bases from J, the gap between germline ends came to 14 bases. CDR3 length: 14 residues. Per the germline V gene, CDR1 is SGHVS and CDR2 is FNYEAQ. CDR3: CASSPEGHLYEQYF. The CDR3 region has the DNA TGTGCCAGCAGCCCAGAGGGCCACCTCTACGAGCAGTACTTC. The variable domain in full, completed from reference TRBV7-6 and TRBJ2-7, reads GAGVSQSPRYKVTKRGQDVALRCDPISGHVSLYWYRQALGQGPEFLTYFNYEAQQDKSGLPNDRFSAERPEGSISTLTIQRTEQRDSAMYRCASSPEGHLYEQYFGPGTRLTVT.

This clonotype was observed a few times. The CDR3 DNA reads as TGTGCCAGTAGGGAGGTTCAGAACACTGAAGCTTTCTTT. Translating gives CASREVQNTEAFF. The gene calls are TRBV19 and TRBJ1-1; D remains unclear. The CDR3 is 13 residues long. Trimming cost V 6 bases and J 1 base, with 9 bases left between them. Germline V CDR1 and CDR2: LNHDA, SQIVND (reference sequence).